These 8 T cell receptor beta chains came from one sample sequenced in a study of regulatory T cells in long-lasting Graves disease. Building of the TCR beta libraries involved iRepertoire HTBI primers and Arm-PCR of CDR3 regions. Using its own MiXCR run on the multiplex PCR reads, TCRdb lists one record per CDR3 protein. The table lists some 490,000 distinct CDR3 sequences, about 11% of them singletons. The sample's time point: newly diagnosed GD, antithyroid drugs for less than 3 months. RNA extracted from PBMCs served as the sequencing template. These same records also appear under a second study, on T cells in Graves' hyperthyroidism and ophthalmopathy.

Here the sequenced sample was peripheral blood mononuclear cells (PBMCs), taken at new diagnosis, from a patient treated with antithyroid drugs. The receptors were gathered from a woman in her 30s with Graves disease.

Ten or more counts support this clonotype. The chain employs TRBV5-1 and TRBJ1-1; tentatively, D is TRBD1 (5 bases). V was pared by 3 bases and J by 1 base, with 16 bases between. The CDR3 covers 16 residues. Germline values: CDR1 SGHRS, CDR2 YFSETQ. This CDR3 is CASSSLPSGRNTEAFF. The CDR3 DNA is TGCGCCAGCAGCTCCCTACCGTCAGGGAGGAACACTGAAGCTTTCTTT.

The chain uses TRBV20-1 and TRBJ2-7; 13 bases are a match to TRBD2. The CDR3 contains 18 residues. V gave up 5 bases and J gave up 3 bases; unmatched junction bases: 16. The germline gives CDR1 DFQATT, CDR2 SNEGSKA (reference sequence). CDR3 protein: CSASSSGLAGMEVYEQYF. The CDR3 nucleotides read TGCAGTGCTTCATCATCGGGACTAGCGGGAATGGAGGTCTACGAGCAGTACTTC.

This clonotype was counted at least ten times. The rearrangement uses TRBV27 and TRBJ2-7; D is unresolved. Deletions cut 5 bases from V and 2 bases from J, with 16 bases between. This CDR3 spans 15 amino acids. Germline values: CDR1 MNHEY, CDR2 SMNVEV (reference sequence). The CDR3 region has the DNA TGTGCCAGCAGTGCTCAGACCACAAGGACCTACGAGCAGTACTTC. Translation gives CASSAQTTRTYEQYF.

This clonotype came up many times. The rearrangement uses TRBV7-9 and TRBJ2-5; 9 bases fit TRBD1. V shed 5 bases, J shed 5 bases, and the junction held 6 bases outside the gene matches. CDR1 is SEHNR and CDR2 is FQNEAQ in the germline V gene (reference sequence). This CDR3 spans 14 amino acids. The DNA of the CDR3 is TGTGCCAGCAGCCGTGGGACAGGGCCGGAGACCCAGTACTTC. It codes for CASSRGTGPETQYF.

In this sample, this clonotype turned up many times. V is TRBV28 and J is TRBJ1-2; no clear D gene. The V end lost 7 bases, the J end lost 4 bases, and 19 bases lay between the germline ends. The CDR3 has 15 amino acids. Germline CDR1 is MDHEN and CDR2 is SYDVKM. In DNA, the CDR3 is TGTGCCAGCACCACATGGTTCCAAAAAGCCTATGGCTACACCTTC. It encodes CASTTWFQKAYGYTF.

This clonotype has at least ten counts. The chain is built from TRBV24-1 and TRBJ2-5, with D maybe TRBD2 (6 bases). The CDR3 covers 15 residues. V dropped 0 bases and J dropped 5 bases, with 12 bases sitting between them. Germline-derived CDR1 and CDR2 are KGHDR and SFDVKD. As DNA, the CDR3 is TGTGCCACCAGTGATTTGAACGGAGGGCTGGAGACCCAGTACTTC. Translation: CATSDLNGGLETQYF.

The CDR3 region has the DNA TGTGCCAGCAGTCAGACAAGGGGGACCCAGTACTTC. Translation: CASSQTRGTQYF. This chain joins TRBV12-3 or TRBV12-4 and TRBJ2-5, with a weak D call TRBD1 (5 bases). Deletions cut 5 bases from V and 7 bases from J, with 11 bases between. The CDR3 totals 12 residues.

The gene calls are TRBV20-1 and TRBJ2-2, with 10 bases matching TRBD2. This CDR3 spans 16 amino acids. CDR1 DFQATT and CDR2 SNEGSKA come from the germline V gene (reference sequence). V lost 5 bases, J lost 1 base, and 7 bases stayed unmatched. CDR3 amino acids: CSAGTSVGVNTGELFF. CDR3 coding DNA: TGCAGTGCTGGGACTAGCGTTGGCGTGAACACCGGGGAGCTGTTTTTT.